This TCR beta chain appears in the sequencing data of a study of post-analysis software for immune sequencing data. This clonotype was detected only a few times. Germline loops: CDR1 SGDLS, CDR2 YYNGEE. The CDR3 covers 12 residues. V lost 7 bases, J lost 0 bases, and 5 bases lay in between. TCR beta cDNA libraries included unique molecular identifiers. TCRdb fed the PCR reads into MiXCR, producing one record per CDR3 protein. The profile covers about 160,000 distinct CDR3 sequences, with roughly 34% appearing a single time and around 30% taken by the ten largest. The chain uses TRBV9 and TRBJ2-1, with D unclear. Specimen: blood, collected after autologous hematopoietic stem cell transplantation. The receptor comes from a girl under 18 with multiple sclerosis. Here the CDR3 DNA reads TGTGCCAGCGAGAGCTCCTACAATGAGCAGTTCTTC. Translating it yields CASESSYNEQFF. Supplemented by reference TRBV9 and TRBJ2-1, the full variable domain reads DSGVTQTPKHLITATGQRVTLRCSPRSGDLSVYWYQQSLDQGLQFLIQYYNGEERAKGNILERFSAQQFPDLHSELNLSSLELGDSALYFCASESSYNEQFFGPGTRLTVL.